Sequencing of this T cell receptor beta chain was carried out in a study of OX40 agonist ivuxolimab in advanced cancers. As for the study in general: Cohort: 80% to 85% men, mean age 60, aged roughly 23 to 79. The eligibility criteria allowed prior anti-PD-1, anti-PD-L1 or anti-CTLA-4 therapy, and 40% had some. General observations from the study: CD8+ T cells averaged more expanded clones than CD4+.

Assay: immunoSEQ multiplex PCR; the TCRdb copy retains only in-frame clones and omits some. The sample carries about 46,000 clones, around 90% recorded once. This clone showed up just a few times. As yet, its antigen is unknown. J was trimmed by 2 bases and V by 4 bases; bases with no gene match: 6. From germline, CDR1 is SGHRS and CDR2 YFSETQ. The length of the CDR3 is 15 residues. This chain joins TRBV5-1 and TRBJ2-7; 10 nucleotides line up with TRBD2. This sequence was found in an adult with an advanced solid tumor such as melanoma, head and neck, liver or kidney cancer. This sample comprised CD4+ or CD8+ T cells sorted from blood, obtained in a trial of the OX40 agonist ivuxolimab. The CDR3 DNA is TGCGCCAGCAGCGAAACTAGCGGGGCCGCCTACGAGCAGTACTTC. The encoded protein is CASSETSGAAYEQYF.